This T cell receptor beta chain was retrieved from a study of cytotoxic CD8 clonotypes in ibrutinib-treated CLL. Overall study context: A median around 12 months of treatment, range 6 to 36, preceded the collection of response samples. Study conclusions and caveats: Rare overall, public clonotypes shrank or held steady under therapy. At ibrutinib response, clonality increased, and at progression it declined back toward baseline.

Germline loops: CDR1 LNHNV, CDR2 YYDKDF (reference sequence). Deletions cut 1 base from V and 5 bases from J, with 15 bases between. CDR3 length: 15 residues. The repertoire was sequenced with immunoSEQ multiplex PCR; TCRdb's copy has only in-frame clones and lacks some. The table includes more than 150,000 clones, 72% detected once. This clone was seen only once. As yet, its antigen is unknown. This TCR was recovered from a human donor with chronic lymphocytic leukemia. The V gene is TRBV15, the J gene TRBJ2-7; TRBD2 is a possible D gene (7 bases). This material consisted of PBMCs, taken after 24 months of ibrutinib treatment. Here the CDR3 reads CATSRAAGDYNEQYF. The CDR3 nucleotides read TGTGCCACCAGCAGAGCAGCAGGGGACTATAACGAGCAGTACTTC.